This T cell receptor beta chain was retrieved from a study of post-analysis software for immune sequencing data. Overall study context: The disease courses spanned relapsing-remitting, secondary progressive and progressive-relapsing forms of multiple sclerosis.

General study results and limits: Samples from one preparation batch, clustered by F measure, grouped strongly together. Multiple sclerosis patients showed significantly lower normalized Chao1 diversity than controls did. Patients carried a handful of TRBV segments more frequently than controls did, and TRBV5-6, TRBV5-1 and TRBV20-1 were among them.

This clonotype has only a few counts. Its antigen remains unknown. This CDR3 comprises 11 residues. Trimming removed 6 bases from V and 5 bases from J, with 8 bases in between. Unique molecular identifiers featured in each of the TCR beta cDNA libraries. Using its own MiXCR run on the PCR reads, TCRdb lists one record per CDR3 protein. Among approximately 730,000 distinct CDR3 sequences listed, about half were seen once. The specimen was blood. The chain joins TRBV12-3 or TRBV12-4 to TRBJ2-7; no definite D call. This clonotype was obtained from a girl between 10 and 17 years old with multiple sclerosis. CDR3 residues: CASSFVDEQYF. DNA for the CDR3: TGTGCCAGCAGCTTCGTTGACGAGCAGTACTTC.